A selection of T cell receptor beta chains follows, all from one sample in a study of tumor and adjacent non-tumor tissue in lung cancer. Each CDR3 protein is one row after TCRdb ran MiXCR on the multiplex PCR reads. The sample shows 90,000 or so distinct CDR3 sequences, around 65% of them seen only once. The sequencing sample was made of lung tumor tissue. These TCRs come from a man aged 70 or older with non-small cell lung cancer. CDR3s include the opening cysteine and the closing phenylalanine or tryptophan. Fields, in order: V gene, J gene, D gene, clone size, CDR3 DNA, CDR3 protein. A D gene is named only where the DNA matches it firmly. Not all rows give a size; the values are once, few, many and, for expanded clones, a class.

v_gene: TRBV11-1
j_gene: TRBJ2-5
d_gene: TRBD2
abundance: -
CDR3nt: TGTGCCAGCTGCTTAAGTACTGGACTAGCGGGTTGGTACCAAGAGACCCAGTACTTC
CDR3aa: CASCLSTGLAGWYQETQYF

v_gene: TRBV11-2
j_gene: TRBJ2-2
d_gene: -
abundance: -
CDR3nt: TGTGCCAGCAGCTTAGGGATCGCCAACACCGGGGGGCTGTTTTTT
CDR3aa: CASSLGIANTGGLFF

v_gene: TRBV11-2
j_gene: TRBJ2-3
d_gene: -
abundance: few
CDR3nt: TGTGCCAGCAGTCGAGACACAGATACGCAGTATTTT
CDR3aa: CASSRDTDTQYF

v_gene: TRBV6-1
j_gene: TRBJ2-2
d_gene: -
abundance: -
CDR3nt: TGTGTCGGCAGTGTGACAAGGAACACCGGAGAGCTGTTTTTT
CDR3aa: CVGSVTRNTGELFF

v_gene: TRBV24-1
j_gene: TRBJ2-1
d_gene: -
abundance: many
CDR3nt: TGTGCCACCAGTGGGCCAGTCTCCTACAATGAGCAGTTCTTC
CDR3aa: CATSGPVSYNEQFF

v_gene: TRBV20-1
j_gene: TRBJ1-1
d_gene: TRBD1
abundance: many
CDR3nt: TGCAGTGCTGGAAGGGGGCGCTTAACTGAAGCTTTCTTT
CDR3aa: CSAGRGRLTEAFF

v_gene: TRBV20-1
j_gene: TRBJ2-4
d_gene: TRBD2
abundance: -
CDR3nt: TGCAATGCTAGAGCCTGGCTAGCGGGACCACTAGACATTCAGTACTTC
CDR3aa: CNARAWLAGPLDIQYF

v_gene: TRBV29-1
j_gene: TRBJ2-7
d_gene: TRBD1
abundance: -
CDR3nt: TGCGGCGTAGGGACAGGGAACTCCTACGAGCAGTACTTC
CDR3aa: CGVGTGNSYEQYF

v_gene: TRBV6-1
j_gene: TRBJ2-3
d_gene: -
abundance: once
CDR3nt: TGTGCCAGCAATTGGTTAGCATGGGGGAGCACAGATACGCAGTATTTT
CDR3aa: CASNWLAWGSTDTQYF

v_gene: TRBV20-1
j_gene: TRBJ2-7
d_gene: TRBD2
abundance: many
CDR3nt: TGCAGTGCTAGACCGGGCGGGAGGGCCTTCCAGTACTTC
CDR3aa: CSARPGGRAFQYF

v_gene: TRBV6-5
j_gene: TRBJ1-1
d_gene: TRBD1
abundance: -
CDR3nt: TGCGCCAGCAGTTACCAGGGGGCCACCGAAGCTCTCTTT
CDR3aa: CASSYQGATEALF

v_gene: TRBV6-5
j_gene: TRBJ2-5
d_gene: -
abundance: -
CDR3nt: TGTGTCAGCATTTTAGAGAGCCTATGGCGGGAGACCCAGTACTTC
CDR3aa: CVSILESLWRETQYF

v_gene: TRBV2
j_gene: TRBJ2-3
d_gene: -
abundance: -
CDR3nt: TGTACCAGCAGTGAGGGACGAAATGTCCCAGATACGCAGTATTTT
CDR3aa: CTSSEGRNVPDTQYF

v_gene: TRBV29-1
j_gene: TRBJ1-1
d_gene: -
abundance: -
CDR3nt: TGCAGCGTAGACGAGTGGGGAACTGAAGTTTTCTTT
CDR3aa: CSVDEWGTEVFF

v_gene: TRBV7-7
j_gene: TRBJ2-7
d_gene: -
abundance: -
CDR3nt: TGTGTTAGCAGCTTAGCTATAAGCCCAGCCTACGAGCAGTACTTC
CDR3aa: CVSSLAISPAYEQYF

v_gene: TRBV20-1
j_gene: TRBJ1-1
d_gene: TRBD1
abundance: few
CDR3nt: TGCAGTGCTAGGACCCCGGGACAGATGAACACTGAAGCTTTCTTT
CDR3aa: CSARTPGQMNTEAFF

v_gene: TRBV10-2
j_gene: TRBJ1-5
d_gene: -
abundance: -
CDR3nt: TGCGCCAGCAGTGGACCGATACAGGGTACCCAGCCCCAGCATTTT
CDR3aa: CASSGPIQGTQPQHF

v_gene: TRBV6-2/TRBV6-3
j_gene: TRBJ1-2
d_gene: -
abundance: -
CDR3nt: TGTGCCAGCATGAGGAGTTTGACAAGAGAAGGCTACACCTTC
CDR3aa: CASMRSLTREGYTF

v_gene: TRBV5-1
j_gene: TRBJ2-1
d_gene: TRBD2
abundance: -
CDR3nt: TGCGCCAGCAGCCTCGAGCGGGACCTCTCCTACAATGAGCAGCTCTTC
CDR3aa: CASSLERDLSYNEQLF

v_gene: TRBV11-1
j_gene: TRBJ2-7
d_gene: -
abundance: -
CDR3nt: TGTGCCAGCCGCGGGACAACTCACGGGCAGTACTTC
CDR3aa: CASRGTTHGQYF

v_gene: TRBV28
j_gene: TRBJ1-6
d_gene: TRBD1
abundance: few
CDR3nt: TGTGCCAGCAGAAGTCGGACAGGACCTAATTCACCCCTCCACTTT
CDR3aa: CASRSRTGPNSPLHF

v_gene: TRBV29-1
j_gene: TRBJ2-7
d_gene: -
abundance: -
CDR3nt: TGCAGCTTTTCATCTAGCGAGGGCCGATACGAGCAGTACTTC
CDR3aa: CSFSSSEGRYEQYF

v_gene: TRBV6-5
j_gene: TRBJ2-1
d_gene: -
abundance: -
CDR3nt: TGTGCCATCGGGGGGACAAGGGTCAATGAGCAGTTCTTC
CDR3aa: CAIGGTRVNEQFF

v_gene: TRBV12-3/TRBV12-4
j_gene: TRBJ1-6
d_gene: -
abundance: -
CDR3nt: TGTGCCAGCAGTTCCCAACATCGGGATTCACTCCTCCACTTT
CDR3aa: CASSSQHRDSLLHF

v_gene: TRBV11-2
j_gene: TRBJ1-1
d_gene: TRBD1
abundance: -
CDR3nt: TGTGTCAGCGTCCTGAGGACAGGGGAGGCTCTCTTT
CDR3aa: CVSVLRTGEALF

v_gene: TRBV12-3/TRBV12-4
j_gene: TRBJ1-3
d_gene: -
abundance: -
CDR3nt: TGTGCGAACCAAGCGAGGCCCGGAAACACCATATATTTT
CDR3aa: CANQARPGNTIYF

v_gene: TRBV6-6
j_gene: TRBJ1-5
d_gene: TRBD1
abundance: many
CDR3nt: TGTGCCAGCCGTGGGACAGGGGGCTGGAGTCAGCCCCAGCATTTT
CDR3aa: CASRGTGGWSQPQHF

v_gene: TRBV4-2
j_gene: TRBJ1-5
d_gene: -
abundance: -
CDR3nt: TGTGCCAGCAGCCTAGGGAGGATGCAGAGGATGAGCAATCAGTCCCAGCATTTT
CDR3aa: CASSLGRMQRMSNQSQHF

v_gene: TRBV28
j_gene: TRBJ2-7
d_gene: -
abundance: many
CDR3nt: TGTGCCAGCAGCCCCAGCTGGGAGCAGTACTTC
CDR3aa: CASSPSWEQYF